The clone carrying this T cell receptor beta chain appeared a few times. These data come from a study of blood T cell repertoires in COVID-19. Overall study: Both acute and convalescent COVID-19 samples were obtained from the United States, Italy and Spain. T cells, B-cell-depleted T cells, or PBMCs supplied cDNA or gDNA.

As handled by the study authors: The authors estimated nucleated cell counts from reference gene primer amplification. Assay used: immunoSEQ multiplex PCR; TCRdb lists only in-frame clones, some missing. The V and J calls and clone size were taken over from that table, and D and trimming were inferred from the DNA. The table lists approximately 170,000 clones, about 81% of them singletons, with 8% to 13% in the top ten. Trimming removed 0 bases at V and 5 bases at J, with 14 bases between. This CDR3 has 15 residues. The germline V gene has CDR1 SGHDT and CDR2 YYEEEE. This TCR came from a man between 60 and 75 years old with active or convalescent COVID-19. The gene calls are TRBV5-6 and TRBJ2-5; possibly TRBD1 for D (6 bases). Sequenced: peripheral blood. The CDR3 DNA follows: TGTGCCAGCAGCTTGGACAGGGTCCAGGGGGAGACCCAGTACTTC. Translated: CASSLDRVQGETQYF.